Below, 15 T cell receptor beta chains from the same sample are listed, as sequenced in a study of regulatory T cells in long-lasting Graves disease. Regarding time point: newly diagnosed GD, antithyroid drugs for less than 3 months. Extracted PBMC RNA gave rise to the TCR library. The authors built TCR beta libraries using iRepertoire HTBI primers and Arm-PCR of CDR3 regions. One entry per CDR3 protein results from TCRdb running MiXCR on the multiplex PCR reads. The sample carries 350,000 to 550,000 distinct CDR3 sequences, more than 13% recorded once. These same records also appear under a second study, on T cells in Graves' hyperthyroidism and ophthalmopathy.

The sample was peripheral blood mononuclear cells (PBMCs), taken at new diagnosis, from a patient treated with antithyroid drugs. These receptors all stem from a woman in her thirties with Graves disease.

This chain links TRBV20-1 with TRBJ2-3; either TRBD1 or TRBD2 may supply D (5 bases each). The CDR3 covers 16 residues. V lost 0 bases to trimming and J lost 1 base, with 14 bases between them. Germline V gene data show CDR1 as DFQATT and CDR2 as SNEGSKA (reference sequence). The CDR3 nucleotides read TGCAGTGCTAGAGATCGTACAGGCGGGCGCACAGATACGCAGTATTTT. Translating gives CSARDRTGGRTDTQYF.

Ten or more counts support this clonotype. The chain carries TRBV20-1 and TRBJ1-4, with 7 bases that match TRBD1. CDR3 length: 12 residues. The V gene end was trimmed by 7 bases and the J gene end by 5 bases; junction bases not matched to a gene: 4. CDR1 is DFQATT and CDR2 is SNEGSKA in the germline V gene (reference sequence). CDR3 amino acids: CSGGTVNEKLFF. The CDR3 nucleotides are TGCAGTGGAGGGACAGTGAATGAAAAACTGTTTTTT.

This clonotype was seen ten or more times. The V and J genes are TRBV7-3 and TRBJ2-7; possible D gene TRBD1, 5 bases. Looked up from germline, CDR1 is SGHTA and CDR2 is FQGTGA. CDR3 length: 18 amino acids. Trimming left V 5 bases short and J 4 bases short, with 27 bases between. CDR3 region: CASSPERTTGSPNYEQYF. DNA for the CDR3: TGTGCCAGCAGCCCTGAACGAACTACAGGATCCCCCAATTACGAGCAGTACTTC.

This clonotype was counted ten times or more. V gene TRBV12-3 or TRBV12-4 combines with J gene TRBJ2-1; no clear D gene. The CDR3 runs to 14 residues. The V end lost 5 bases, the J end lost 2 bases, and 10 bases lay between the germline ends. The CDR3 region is CASSPSSPYNEQFF. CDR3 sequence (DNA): TGTGCCAGCAGTCCAAGCTCCCCCTACAATGAGCAGTTCTTC.

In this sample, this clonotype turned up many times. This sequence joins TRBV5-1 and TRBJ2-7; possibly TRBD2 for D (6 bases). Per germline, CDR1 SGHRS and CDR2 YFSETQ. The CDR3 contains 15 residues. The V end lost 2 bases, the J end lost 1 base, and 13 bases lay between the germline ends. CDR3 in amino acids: CASSFGLSASYEQYF. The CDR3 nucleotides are TGCGCCAGCAGCTTTGGACTATCAGCGTCCTACGAGCAGTACTTC.

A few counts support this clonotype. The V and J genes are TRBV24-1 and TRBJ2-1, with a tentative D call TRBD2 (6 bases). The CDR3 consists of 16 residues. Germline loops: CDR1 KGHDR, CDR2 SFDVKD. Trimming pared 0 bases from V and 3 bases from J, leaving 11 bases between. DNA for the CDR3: TGTGCCACCAGTGATTTGGGGCGGGAAGACTACAATGAGCAGTTCTTC. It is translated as CATSDLGREDYNEQFF.

The CDR3 bases are TGTGCCAGTAGTATAGGGGGTTCGAACACCGGGGAGCTGTTTTTT. Translated: CASSIGGSNTGELFF. The rearrangement links TRBV19 to TRBJ2-2; D gene unclear. CDR3 size: 15 residues. Germline loops: CDR1 LNHDA, CDR2 SQIVND (reference sequence). V lost 1 base, J lost 0 bases, and 6 bases lay in between.

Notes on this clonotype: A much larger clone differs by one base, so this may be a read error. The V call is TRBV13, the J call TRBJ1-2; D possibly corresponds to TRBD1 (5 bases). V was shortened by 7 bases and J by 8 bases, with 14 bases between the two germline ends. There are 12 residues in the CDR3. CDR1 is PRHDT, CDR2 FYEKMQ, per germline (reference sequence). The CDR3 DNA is TGTGCCAGCATCCAGGGCAGTCGGGGCTACACCTTC. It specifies CASIQGSRGYTF.

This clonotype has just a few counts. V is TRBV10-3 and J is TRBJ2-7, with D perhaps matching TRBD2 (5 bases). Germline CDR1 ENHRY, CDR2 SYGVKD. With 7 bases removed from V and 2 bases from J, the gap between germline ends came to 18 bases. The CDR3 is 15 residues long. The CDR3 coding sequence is TGTGCCATCAAGGGCGGGCAGGAAGACACCTACGAGCAGTACTTC. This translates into CAIKGGQEDTYEQYF.

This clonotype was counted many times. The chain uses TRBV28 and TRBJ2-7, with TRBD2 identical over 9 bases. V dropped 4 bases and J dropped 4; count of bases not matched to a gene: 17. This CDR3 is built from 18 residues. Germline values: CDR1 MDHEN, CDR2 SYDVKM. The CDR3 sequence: CASSSSTSGLPLLYEQYF. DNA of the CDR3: TGTGCCAGCAGTTCGTCGACTAGCGGACTCCCTCTTTTGTACGAGCAGTACTTC.

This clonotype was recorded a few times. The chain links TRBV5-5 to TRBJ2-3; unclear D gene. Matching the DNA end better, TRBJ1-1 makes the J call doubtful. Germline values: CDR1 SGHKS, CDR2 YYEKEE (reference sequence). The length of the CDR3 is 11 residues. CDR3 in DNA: TGTGCCAGCAGCTTGGTGTCAGAAGCTTTCTTT. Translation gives CASSLVSEAFF.

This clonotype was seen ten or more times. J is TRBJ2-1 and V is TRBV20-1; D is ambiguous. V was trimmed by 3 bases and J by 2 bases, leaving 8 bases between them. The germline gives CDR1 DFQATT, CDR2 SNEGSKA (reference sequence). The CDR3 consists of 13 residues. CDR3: CSASTSTYNEQFF. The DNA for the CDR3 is TGCAGTGCTAGCACCTCAACCTACAATGAGCAGTTCTTC.

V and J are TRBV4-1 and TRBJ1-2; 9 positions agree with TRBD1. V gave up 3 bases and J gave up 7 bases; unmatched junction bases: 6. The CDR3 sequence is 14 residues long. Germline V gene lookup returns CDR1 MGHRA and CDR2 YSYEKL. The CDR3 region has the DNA TGCGCCAGCAGCCACCCGGACAGGGGAGTTGGCTACACCTTC. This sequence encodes CASSHPDRGVGYTF.

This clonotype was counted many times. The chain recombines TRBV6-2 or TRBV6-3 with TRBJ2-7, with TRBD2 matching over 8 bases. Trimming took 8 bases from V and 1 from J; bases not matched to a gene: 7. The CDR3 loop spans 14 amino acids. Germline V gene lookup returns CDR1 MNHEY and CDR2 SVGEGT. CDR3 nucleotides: TGTGCCAGCTCAGCGGGGGAAGGGTCCTACGAGCAGTACTTC. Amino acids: CASSAGEGSYEQYF.

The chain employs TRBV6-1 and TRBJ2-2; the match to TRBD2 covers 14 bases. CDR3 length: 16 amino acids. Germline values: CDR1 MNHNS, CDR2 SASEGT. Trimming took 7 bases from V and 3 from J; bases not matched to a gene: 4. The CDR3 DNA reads TGTGCCAGCACGGGACTAGCGGGAGAGGACACCGGGGAGCTGTTTTTT. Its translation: CASTGLAGEDTGELFF.